The 30 T cell receptor beta chains listed next were all sequenced from one sample in a study of blood T cell repertoires in COVID-19. Profiling relied on immunoSEQ multiplex PCR, and the TCRdb table lists in-frame clones only, not all of them. The data contain around 100,000 clones, around nine tenths of them singletons. Sequencing was carried out using peripheral blood. All receptors come from a man aged 40-50 years with acute or convalescent COVID-19.

The chain employs TRBV4-2 and TRBJ2-2, with no clear D. Germline loops: CDR1 LGHNA, CDR2 YNFKEQ. V was shortened by 1 base and J by 5 bases, with 8 bases between the two germline ends. The CDR3 has 14 amino acids. Here the CDR3 DNA reads TGTGCCAGCAGCCAAGTTCGAGGAACCGGGGAGCTGTTTTTT. This gives the protein CASSQVRGTGELFF.

The chain uses TRBV2 and TRBJ1-1, with a weak D call TRBD1 (5 bases). With 7 bases removed from V and 1 base from J, the gap between germline ends came to 22 bases. The germline V gene has CDR1 SNHLY and CDR2 FYNNEI. There are 17 residues in the CDR3. The CDR3 coding sequence is TGTGCCAGCATTGGAGGGGTTAGGTTCTCACAGAACACTGAAGCTTTCTTT. As protein: CASIGGVRFSQNTEAFF. Full variable domain (rest looked up from reference TRBV2 and TRBJ1-1): EPEVTQTPSHQVTQMGQEVILRCVPISNHLYFYWYRQILGQKVEFLVSFYNNEISEKSEIFDDQFSVERPDGSNFTLKIRSTKLEDSAMYFCASIGGVRFSQNTEAFFGQGTRLTVV.

The chain is built from TRBV7-3 and TRBJ2-2; D gene ambiguous. The CDR3 is 14 residues long. Deletions cut 2 bases from V and 10 bases from J, with 14 bases between. CDR1 and CDR2 (germline): SGHTA, FQGTGA. CDR3 DNA: TGTGCCAGCAGCTTAGGGTTCGGGTTGGAGGAGCTGTTTTTT. The encoded protein is CASSLGFGLEELFF.

CDR3 DNA sequence: TGCGCCAGCAGCCAAGGGTCAGGGTCGGAGACCCAGTACTTC. It translates to CASSQGSGSETQYF. The chain links TRBV4-1 to TRBJ2-5; D might be TRBD1 (5 bases). The V end was cut by 1 base, the J end by 5 bases, with 11 bases between. CDR1 and CDR2 (germline): MGHRA, YSYEKL. The length of the CDR3 is 14 residues.

This chain links TRBV15 with TRBJ1-2, with D maybe TRBD1 (5 bases). With 0 bases removed from V and 8 bases from J, the gap between germline ends came to 10 bases. From germline, CDR1 is LNHNV and CDR2 YYDKDF (reference sequence). CDR3 length equals 13 residues. The CDR3, as DNA: TGTGCCACCAGCAGAGATCCAGGGTCGGGCTACACCTTC. Protein: CATSRDPGSGYTF.

J is TRBJ2-7 and V is TRBV23-1, with a weak D call TRBD1 (6 bases). TRBV23-1 carries the ORF label, with uncertain function. V lost 8 bases and J 7 bases, leaving 15 bases between the germline ends. The CDR3 covers 12 residues. CDR3 in DNA: TGCGCCAGCCCTAATAGGGGGAGTGAGCAGTACTTC. This sequence encodes CASPNRGSEQYF.

The chain combines TRBV3-1 (or the pseudogene TRBV3-2) with TRBJ2-3, with D tentatively TRBD1 (5 bases). The ends were cut back, 3 bases at V and 4 bases at J, with 8 bases in the middle. Germline V CDR1 and CDR2: LGHDT, YNNKEL (reference sequence). CDR3 length: 13 amino acids. This CDR3 reads CASSHRAADTQYF. The CDR3 DNA follows: TGTGCCAGCAGCCACAGGGCGGCAGATACGCAGTATTTT.

The rearrangement uses TRBV7-6 and TRBJ2-2; 15 bases map to TRBD2. The V and J ends lost 8 bases and 4 bases, in that order; junction bases with no gene match: 5. This CDR3 has 16 amino acids. Germline CDR1 reads SGHVS; CDR2 reads FNYEAQ. CDR3 coding DNA: TGTGCCAGCGTTAAGGGACTAGCGGGGGGCACCGGGGAGCTGTTTTTT. It is translated as CASVKGLAGGTGELFF.

CDR3 bases: TGCGCCAGCAGCTCAGGATTCAGCCAAGAGACCCAGTACTTC. Translating gives CASSSGFSQETQYF. The chain combines TRBV5-1 with TRBJ2-5; D remains unclear. V lost 3 bases, J lost 1 base, and 10 bases lay in between. CDR1 and CDR2 from the germline V gene are SGHRS and YFSETQ. The length of the CDR3 is 14 residues.

The chain couples TRBV5-1 to TRBJ1-2; a weak D match, TRBD1 (5 bases). V lost 0 bases, J lost 8 bases, and 14 bases lay in between. This CDR3 region has 14 residues. Germline loops: CDR1 SGHRS, CDR2 YFSETQ. Here the CDR3 reads CASSLAPGGGGYTF. The CDR3 nucleotides are TGCGCCAGCAGCTTGGCCCCGGGGGGAGGAGGCTACACCTTC.

This clone was seen just once. The V and J genes are TRBV6-2 or TRBV6-3 and TRBJ2-5, with 9 bases lining up with TRBD1. CDR1 and CDR2 from the germline V gene are MNHEY and SVGEGT. Trimming at V came to 4 bases and at J to 3 bases, leaving 3 bases not matched to a gene. The CDR3 is made up of 14 amino acids. CDR3 sequence: CASSSRDREETQYF. CDR3 coding DNA: TGTGCCAGCAGTTCCCGGGACAGGGAAGAGACCCAGTACTTC.

This clone was seen only once. The V and J genes are TRBV5-1 and TRBJ2-1, with D possibly TRBD2 on 6 matching bases. The germline V and J ends were trimmed by 3 bases and 8 bases, with 15 bases remaining between them. CDR3 size: 14 residues. CDR1 and CDR2 from the germline V gene are SGHRS and YFSETQ. CDR3 loop: CASSSGLSRDEQFF. CDR3 DNA: TGCGCCAGCAGCTCTGGACTAAGTAGGGATGAGCAGTTCTTC.

J is TRBJ1-2 and V is TRBV4-2; D unresolved. CDR1 and CDR2 (germline): LGHNA, YNFKEQ. There are 16 residues in the CDR3. V was shortened by 0 bases and J by 1 base, with 12 bases between the two germline ends. The CDR3 reads CASSQDLREDNYGYTF. In DNA, the CDR3 is TGTGCCAGCAGCCAAGATCTACGGGAAGATAACTATGGCTACACCTTC.

The chain employs TRBV27 and TRBJ1-2, with 7 positions matching TRBD1. The germline gives CDR1 MNHEY, CDR2 SMNVEV (reference sequence). This CDR3 comprises 13 residues. J gave up 3 bases and V 9 bases, and 7 bases lay outside the gene matches. CDR3 nucleotide sequence: TGTGCCAGTTCACAGGGGATAGACTATGGCTACACCTTC. It translates to CASSQGIDYGYTF.

This rearrangement joins TRBV19 to TRBJ2-7; 10 bases line up with TRBD1. The CDR3 is 15 residues long. Germline loops: CDR1 LNHDA, CDR2 SQIVND (reference sequence). Unmatched junction bases numbered 1, after V lost 1 base and J lost 1 base. CDR3 in DNA: TGTGCCAGTAGTATAGGACAGGGGGCGTCCTACGAGCAGTACTTC. Translated, it gives CASSIGQGASYEQYF.

DNA for the CDR3: TGTGCCAGTAGTCCATCTCCCGTAGGGGCGGTGAATGGCTACACCTTC. Translated: CASSPSPVGAVNGYTF. The chain joins TRBV19 to TRBJ1-2; possible D gene TRBD1, 5 bases. Germline CDR1 LNHDA, CDR2 SQIVND (reference sequence). The CDR3 consists of 16 residues. Trimming removed 5 bases at V and 6 bases at J, with 22 bases between.

The J gene is TRBJ2-1, the V gene TRBV6-5; D uncertain. The CDR3 sequence is 13 residues long. CDR1 MNHEY and CDR2 SVGAGI come from the germline V gene. V lost 5 bases and J 1 base, leaving 6 bases between the germline ends. The CDR3 region is CASSPGSYNEQFF. The CDR3 nucleotides are TGTGCCAGCAGTCCCGGGTCCTACAATGAGCAGTTCTTC.

The rearrangement links TRBV19 to TRBJ1-5; TRBD1 is a possible D gene (5 bases). The length of the CDR3 is 14 residues. Germline lookup yields CDR1 LNHDA and CDR2 SQIVND (reference sequence). The V end was cut by 4 bases, the J end by 7 bases, with 14 bases between. CDR3 coding DNA: TGTGCCAGTAGTACACCGGGGGTTGGGCAGCCCCAGCATTTT. This codes for CASSTPGVGQPQHF. The full variable domain, in which reference TRBV19 and TRBJ1-5 provide the parts outside the CDR3, is DGGITQSPKYLFRKEGQNVTLSCEQNLNHDAMYWYRQDPGQGLRLIYYSQIVNDFQKGDIAEGYSVSREKKESFPLTVTSAQKNPTAFYLCASSTPGVGQPQHFGDGTRLSIL.

The V gene is TRBV7-8, the J gene TRBJ1-2; possible D gene TRBD1, 5 bases. The length of the CDR3 is 12 residues. Germline loops: CDR1 SGHVS, CDR2 FQNEAQ. The ends were cut back, 4 bases at V and 8 bases at J, with 11 bases in the middle. CDR3 nucleotides: TGTGCCAGCAGCTCACCAGGGTACGGCTACACCTTC. Translation: CASSSPGYGYTF. Together with reference TRBV7-8 and TRBJ1-2, the CDR3 gives the full variable domain: GAGVSQSPRYKVAKRGQDVALRCDPISGHVSLFWYQQALGQGPEFLTYFQNEAQLDKSGLPSDRFFAERPEGSVSTLKIQRTQQEDSAVYLCASSSPGYGYTFGSGTRLTVV.

V gene TRBV29-1 combines with J gene TRBJ1-6; D perhaps matches TRBD1 (6 bases). V shed 7 bases and J shed 3 bases, with 34 bases lying between them. CDR3 length equals 21 residues. The V gene's germline CDR1 is SQVTM and CDR2 ANQGSEA. DNA for the CDR3: TGCAGCGCAACTGTAGGACAGAGGGGGGGATTCCCGAAGTTCTATAATTCACCCCTCCACTTT. It specifies CSATVGQRGGFPKFYNSPLHF.

The rearrangement links TRBV9 to TRBJ2-1, with 7 nucleotides matching TRBD1. Germline loops: CDR1 SGDLS, CDR2 YYNGEE. Trimming took 4 bases from V and 10 from J; bases not matched to a gene: 11. The CDR3 covers 14 residues. The CDR3 loop is CASSFGTAVTEQFF. The CDR3 bases are TGTGCCAGCAGCTTTGGGACAGCTGTAACCGAGCAGTTCTTC.

J is TRBJ1-5 and V is TRBV7-8, with 7 bases that match TRBD1. Germline CDR1 reads SGHVS; CDR2 reads FQNEAQ. This CDR3 comprises 15 residues. The trim removed 5 bases at V and 5 bases at J, leaving 9 bases unmatched. In DNA form, the CDR3 reads TGTGCCAGCAGCCCAGAGGGGGACAGTTATCAGCCCCAGCATTTT. This sequence encodes CASSPEGDSYQPQHF.

The chain joins TRBV5-1 to TRBJ2-1, with 8 bases aligning to TRBD1. V shed 7 bases and J 6 bases; nucleotides not matched to a gene: 6. CDR1 and CDR2 (germline): SGHRS, YFSETQ. This CDR3 is built from 13 residues. The CDR3 DNA sequence: TGCGCCAGCTGGCGGACAGGGTCCAATGAGCAGTTCTTC. Amino acid sequence: CASWRTGSNEQFF.

The chain links TRBV6-5 to TRBJ2-7, with 13 bases aligning to TRBD2. The V gene end was trimmed by 6 bases and the J gene end by 0 bases; junction bases not matched to a gene: 2. CDR3 size: 15 residues. The V gene's germline CDR1 is MNHEY and CDR2 SVGAGI. In DNA form, the CDR3 reads TGTGCCAGCAGAGGGACTAGCGGGGCCTCCTACGAGCAGTACTTC. Its protein is CASRGTSGASYEQYF.

In the case of this clone: Sequence at one end of the junction differs from germline and may be a read error. The chain links TRBV5-1 to TRBJ2-6; 10 nucleotides align to TRBD1. Germline values: CDR1 SGHRS, CDR2 YFSETQ. The CDR3 extends over 14 amino acids. In DNA, the CDR3 is TGCGCCAGCAGCTTGGGGACAGGGGGCAACGTCCTGACTTTC. Protein product: CASSLGTGGNVLTF.

The J gene is TRBJ1-1, the V gene TRBV3-1 (or the pseudogene TRBV3-2), with D possibly TRBD1 on 6 matching bases. CDR3 size: 14 residues. Germline V CDR1 and CDR2: LGHDT, YNNKEL (reference sequence). With 4 bases removed from V and 4 bases from J, the gap between germline ends came to 13 bases. Written as DNA, the CDR3 is TGTGCCAGCAGCCCTGGCGACAGGTCCACTGAAGCTTTCTTT. Translating gives CASSPGDRSTEAFF.

This clone was seen once. V gene TRBV5-1 combines with J gene TRBJ1-2; D not certain. The germline CDR1 and CDR2 sequences are SGHRS and YFSETQ. Trimming took off 0 bases at V and 8 bases at J, with 11 bases between the two ends. The CDR3 totals 13 residues. This CDR3 reads CASSLDIVAGYTF. The CDR3 DNA is TGCGCCAGCAGCTTGGATATTGTTGCGGGCTACACCTTC.

The V gene is TRBV5-4, the J gene TRBJ2-3, with 11 bases lining up with TRBD2. Trimming took 0 bases from V and 9 from J; bases not matched to a gene: 6. CDR1 SGHNT and CDR2 YYREEE come from the germline V gene (reference sequence). There are 15 residues in the CDR3. In DNA form, the CDR3 reads TGTGCCAGCAGCTTGGAGACTAGCGGGATTTCGACGCAGTATTTT. Translating gives CASSLETSGISTQYF.

The genes are TRBV7-9 and TRBJ2-1, with TRBD1 matching 8 bases. Germline V gene lookup returns CDR1 SEHNR and CDR2 FQNEAQ (reference sequence). Germline trimming cut 4 bases from V and 4 bases from J; bases unmatched to any gene: 9. The CDR3 contains 16 residues. This CDR3 reads CASSSRTGSTYNEQFF. In DNA form, the CDR3 reads TGTGCCAGCAGCTCTCGGACAGGGTCGACATACAATGAGCAGTTCTTC. The whole variable domain, filled in from reference TRBV7-9 and TRBJ2-1, reads DTGVSQNPRHKITKRGQNVTFRCDPISEHNRLYWYRQTLGQGPEFLTYFQNEAQLEKSRLLSDRFSAERPKGSFSTLEIQRTEQGDSAMYLCASSSRTGSTYNEQFFGPGTRLTVL.

The chain carries TRBV7-2 and TRBJ2-5, with a possible D match to TRBD1 (6 bases). Germline-derived CDR1 and CDR2 are SGHTA and FQGNSA. CDR3 length: 12 residues. Between the trimmed V and J ends, which lost 3 bases and 4 bases, there was a span of 6 bases. CDR3 region: CASSFRGETQYF. CDR3 coding DNA: TGTGCCAGCAGCTTCAGGGGAGAGACCCAGTACTTC.